Below, 28 T cell receptor beta chains from the same sample are listed, as sequenced in a study of blood T cell repertoires in COVID-19. TCRdb keeps only in-frame clones here, not all; method: immunoSEQ multiplex PCR. The sample yields fewer than 150,000 clones, less than 80% seen once. The sequencing input was peripheral blood. These receptors were collected from a man aged 50 to 59 with acute or convalescent COVID-19.

This clone was detected only once. The chain uses TRBV29-1 and TRBJ2-3; 8 nucleotides line up with TRBD2. Trimming removed 7 bases from V and 2 bases from J; junction bases left unmatched: 5. The CDR3 sequence is 13 residues long. Germline V gene sequence: CDR1 SQVTM, CDR2 ANQGSEA. The CDR3 nucleotides read TGCAGCGCCCCACTAGCGGACACAGATACGCAGTATTTT. Residues: CSAPLADTDTQYF.

This clone was detected a few times. This sequence joins TRBV2 and TRBJ2-2; D is possibly TRBD1 (6 bases). In germline, CDR1 is SNHLY, CDR2 FYNNEI. The CDR3 extends over 14 amino acids. Trimming pared 6 bases from V and 1 base from J, leaving 9 bases between. The CDR3 coding sequence is TGTGCCAGCAGCCGGACAGAGAACACCGGGGAGCTGTTTTTT. Protein sequence: CASSRTENTGELFF. The full variable domain, with the rest looked up from reference TRBV2 and TRBJ2-2, is EPEVTQTPSHQVTQMGQEVILRCVPISNHLYFYWYRQILGQKVEFLVSFYNNEISEKSEIFDDQFSVERPDGSNFTLKIRSTKLEDSAMYFCASSRTENTGELFFGEGSRLTVL.

The chain has TRBV14 and TRBJ2-6, with D perhaps matching TRBD1 (5 bases). Germline loops: CDR1 SGHDN, CDR2 FVKESK. V lost 1 base and J lost 0, with 10 bases in between. The CDR3 has 17 residues. The DNA for the CDR3 is TGTGCCAGCAGCCAAGGACAGCCCATCTCTGGGGCCAACGTCCTGACTTTC. This sequence encodes CASSQGQPISGANVLTF. The full variable domain, with the rest looked up from reference TRBV14 and TRBJ2-6, is EAGVTQFPSHSVIEKGQTVTLRCDPISGHDNLYWYRRVMGKEIKFLLHFVKESKQDESGMPNNRFLAERTGGTYSTLKVQPAELEDSGVYFCASSQGQPISGANVLTFGAGSRLTVL.

The chain uses TRBV15 and TRBJ1-1; possibly TRBD1 for D (5 bases). Per the germline V gene, CDR1 is LNHNV and CDR2 is YYDKDF (reference sequence). The CDR3 extends over 15 amino acids. Trimming left V 1 base short and J 0 bases short, with 9 bases between. The CDR3 loop reads CATSRVGQMNTEAFF. The CDR3, as DNA: TGTGCCACCAGCAGAGTGGGGCAGATGAACACTGAAGCTTTCTTT. Supplemented by reference TRBV15 and TRBJ1-1, the full variable domain reads DAMVIQNPRYQVTQFGKPVTLSCSQTLNHNVMYWYQQKSSQAPKLLFHYYDKDFNNEADTPDNFQSRRPNTSFCFLDIRSPGLGDTAMYLCATSRVGQMNTEAFFGQGTRLTVV.

The chain employs TRBV6-5 and TRBJ2-3; 8 positions match TRBD2. Trimming took 8 bases from V and 4 from J; bases not matched to a gene: 11. CDR1 is MNHEY and CDR2 is SVGAGI in the germline V gene. The CDR3 is 15 amino acids. The CDR3: CASPPPGGPSDTQYF. In nucleotides, the CDR3 is TGTGCCAGCCCCCCACCGGGAGGGCCTTCAGATACGCAGTATTTT.

V gene TRBV5-5 combines with J gene TRBJ2-7; 8 nucleotides align to TRBD1. V lost 3 bases and J lost 7; bases outside the gene matches: 12. The CDR3 contains 15 residues. CDR1 is SGHKS and CDR2 is YYEKEE in the germline V gene (reference sequence). CDR3 sequence: CASSYRGTQVGEQYF. For the CDR3, the DNA is TGTGCCAGCAGCTACAGGGGGACCCAAGTGGGGGAGCAGTACTTC.

V gene TRBV5-1 combines with J gene TRBJ2-5, with D tentatively TRBD1 (5 bases). The V end was cut by 0 bases, the J end by 2 bases, with 14 bases between. The CDR3 is 16 amino acids. Germline assignment: CDR1 SGHRS and CDR2 YFSETQ. This CDR3 reads CASSLDSPTAQETQYF. CDR3 bases: TGCGCCAGCAGCTTGGATTCGCCGACAGCACAAGAGACCCAGTACTTC. Supplemented by reference TRBV5-1 and TRBJ2-5, the full variable domain reads KAGVTQTPRYLIKTRGQQVTLSCSPISGHRSVSWYQQTPGQGLQFLFEYFSETQRNKGNFPGRFSGRQFSNSRSEMNVSTLELGDSALYLCASSLDSPTAQETQYFGPGTRLLVL.

The chain employs TRBV13 and TRBJ1-6, with 7 bases matching TRBD1. Germline assignment: CDR1 PRHDT and CDR2 FYEKMQ (reference sequence). The CDR3 is 15 amino acids. With 2 bases clipped from V and 4 bases from J, the junction kept 2 bases outside the gene matches. This CDR3 reads CASSLMGQYNSPLHF. The DNA of the CDR3 is TGTGCCAGCAGCTTAATGGGACAGTATAATTCACCCCTCCACTTT.

The chain couples TRBV19 to TRBJ1-5, with 7 bases that match TRBD1. This CDR3 is built from 15 residues. The V segment lost 4 bases and the J segment 3 bases; nucleotides outside the gene matches: 6. CDR1 and CDR2 from the germline V gene are LNHDA and SQIVND (reference sequence). The CDR3 coding sequence is TGTGCCAGTAGTACCATAACAGGGGTCAATCAGCCCCAGCATTTT. Amino acids: CASSTITGVNQPQHF. Filled out from reference TRBV19 and TRBJ1-5, the complete variable domain reads DGGITQSPKYLFRKEGQNVTLSCEQNLNHDAMYWYRQDPGQGLRLIYYSQIVNDFQKGDIAEGYSVSREKKESFPLTVTSAQKNPTAFYLCASSTITGVNQPQHFGDGTRLSIL.

V is TRBV28 and J is TRBJ1-2, with TRBD1 as a possible D gene (6 bases). Between the trimmed V and J ends, which lost 3 bases and 3 bases, there was a span of 11 bases. This CDR3 has 14 residues. The V gene's germline CDR1 is MDHEN and CDR2 SYDVKM. This CDR3 reads CASSLLGAYYGYTF. DNA of the CDR3: TGTGCCAGCAGTTTGTTGGGGGCGTACTATGGCTACACCTTC.

As concerns this clone: Other DNA sequences in this sample translate to the same CDR3. The chain carries TRBV19 and TRBJ2-7; D unresolved. The germline V gene encodes CDR1 LNHDA and CDR2 SQIVND (reference sequence). Trimming removed 5 bases at V and 2 bases at J, with 4 bases between. The CDR3 has 11 residues. CDR3 protein: CASSSAYEQYF. The CDR3 coding sequence is TGTGCCAGTAGTTCCGCCTACGAGCAGTACTTC.

The rearrangement links TRBV5-4 to TRBJ2-5; 7 bases map to TRBD1. CDR1 is SGHNT and CDR2 is YYREEE in the germline V gene (reference sequence). This CDR3 contains 14 residues. With 4 bases clipped from V and 2 bases from J, the junction kept 5 bases outside the gene matches. CDR3 nucleotide sequence: TGTGCCAGCAGCGTCGGACAGGCGCAAGAGACCCAGTACTTC. Residues: CASSVGQAQETQYF.

V usage is TRBV7-8 and J usage is TRBJ1-1; weak D call: TRBD1 (5 bases). This CDR3 contains 18 residues. V was pared by 7 bases and J by 5 bases, with 29 bases between. Germline V gene sequence: CDR1 SGHVS, CDR2 FQNEAQ. As DNA, the CDR3 is TGTGCCAGCATCCCTTCCCTGAGAGGTAGGGGCTGGAGAACTGAAGCTTTCTTT. Its protein is CASIPSLRGRGWRTEAFF.

A few counts support this clone. The genes are TRBV19 and TRBJ2-7, with 9 bases aligning to TRBD1. Trimming removed 6 bases from V and 3 bases from J; junction bases left unmatched: 9. The CDR3 is made up of 15 amino acids. The germline gives CDR1 LNHDA, CDR2 SQIVND (reference sequence). The DNA for the CDR3 is TGTGCCAGTAGGGACCTGGGACAGGGCGGCTACGAGCAGTACTTC. Amino acids: CASRDLGQGGYEQYF. Using reference TRBV19 and TRBJ2-7 for the parts outside the CDR3, the full variable domain is DGGITQSPKYLFRKEGQNVTLSCEQNLNHDAMYWYRQDPGQGLRLIYYSQIVNDFQKGDIAEGYSVSREKKESFPLTVTSAQKNPTAFYLCASRDLGQGGYEQYFGPGTRLTVT.

The CDR3 loop is CATRSSGYTEAFF. The CDR3 DNA is TGTGCCACCCGTTCATCAGGATACACTGAAGCTTTCTTT. V and J are TRBV19 and TRBJ1-1; D unclear. V lost 10 bases to trimming and J lost 3 bases, with 15 bases between them. This CDR3 contains 13 residues. CDR1 and CDR2 (germline): LNHDA, SQIVND (reference sequence).

The genes are TRBV6-1 and TRBJ2-1; 12 bases agree with TRBD2. The CDR3 is 17 residues long. CDR1 and CDR2 (germline): MNHNS, SASEGT. V lost 3 bases, J lost 6 bases, and 9 bases stayed unmatched. The CDR3 sequence is CASSEAGLAGGPNEQFF. The DNA of the CDR3 is TGTGCCAGCAGTGAGGCGGGGCTAGCGGGAGGGCCCAATGAGCAGTTCTTC.

This clone is labeled as medium-sized. This chain's CDR3 is CASSPQGQWLSYEQYF. CDR3 coding DNA: TGTGCCAGCAGTCCACAGGGACAATGGCTCTCCTACGAGCAGTACTTC. The gene calls are TRBV28 and TRBJ2-7, with D possibly TRBD1 on 6 matching bases. The V end was cut by 5 bases, the J end by 0 bases, with 17 bases between. The CDR3 consists of 16 residues. Germline V CDR1 and CDR2: MDHEN, SYDVKM.

V and J are TRBV2 and TRBJ2-2, with a possible D match to TRBD1 (5 bases). This CDR3 region has 15 residues. V was pared by 3 bases and J by 5 bases, with 13 bases between. Looked up from germline, CDR1 is SNHLY and CDR2 is FYNNEI. CDR3 in amino acids: CASSDTGVVTGELFF. The CDR3 nucleotides are TGTGCCAGCAGTGACACAGGAGTGGTGACCGGGGAGCTGTTTTTT.

The rearrangement joins TRBV11-2 to TRBJ2-5; no clear D. Germline-derived CDR1 and CDR2 are SGHAT and FQNNGV. The V end lost 2 bases, the J end lost 5 bases, and 15 bases lay between the germline ends. The CDR3 loop spans 15 amino acids. The CDR3: CASSLRGLPGETQYF. The DNA of the CDR3 is TGTGCCAGCAGCTTACGCGGCCTCCCTGGGGAGACCCAGTACTTC.

The chain is built from TRBV9 and TRBJ2-1, with 11 nucleotides matching TRBD2. V lost 2 bases, J lost 3 bases, and 10 bases stayed unmatched. This CDR3 is 18 amino acids long. From germline, CDR1 is SGDLS and CDR2 YYNGEE. Here the CDR3 DNA reads TGTGCCAGCAGCGTCGCCGTACTAGCGGGAGACCTCTACAATGAGCAGTTCTTC. Residues: CASSVAVLAGDLYNEQFF.

The sample holds a few counts of this clone. This chain uses TRBV6-5 with TRBJ1-1; 7 bases align to TRBD1. The ends lost 6 bases at V and 11 bases at J; junction bases unmatched: 6. The germline V gene encodes CDR1 MNHEY and CDR2 SVGAGI. CDR3 length equals 11 residues. The CDR3 sequence: CASSRGQMAFF. The CDR3 nucleotides are TGTGCCAGCAGCCGGGGACAGATGGCTTTCTTT.

The chain couples TRBV6-1 to TRBJ2-1; TRBD2 matches at 9 bases. The germline gives CDR1 MNHNS, CDR2 SASEGT. CDR3 size: 16 residues. V shed 0 bases and J 7 bases; nucleotides not matched to a gene: 7. The CDR3, as DNA: TGTGCCAGCAGTGAAGCGACGGGCGGGAGGGGGAATGAGCAGTTCTTC. It is translated as CASSEATGGRGNEQFF.

V and J are TRBV28 and TRBJ2-7; possible D gene TRBD2, 6 bases. Between the trimmed V and J ends, which lost 7 bases and 2 bases, there was a span of 18 bases. Germline V gene sequence: CDR1 MDHEN, CDR2 SYDVKM. This CDR3 has 15 amino acids. The DNA of the CDR3 is TGTGCCAGCACCCAGGGCCGGAGGGCACCCTACGAGCAGTACTTC. It specifies CASTQGRRAPYEQYF.

The gene calls are TRBV15 and TRBJ2-7; 7 nucleotides align to TRBD1. The germline V gene encodes CDR1 LNHNV and CDR2 YYDKDF (reference sequence). Losses at the gene ends were 4 bases for V and 0 bases for J; bases not matched to a gene: 9. This CDR3 has 16 residues. CDR3 sequence (DNA): TGTGCCACCAGCATCGCGACAGGGTCCCTCTCCTACGAGCAGTACTTC. This translates into CATSIATGSLSYEQYF.

This chain connects TRBV7-8 to TRBJ2-1, with a weak D call TRBD2 (6 bases). Germline CDR1 reads SGHVS; CDR2 reads FQNEAQ. V shed 6 bases and J shed 2 bases, with 20 bases lying between them. The CDR3 runs to 17 residues. Written as DNA, the CDR3 is TGTGCCAGCAGTCCAGGGTTCCAGCGGGCCGCCTACAATGAGCAGTTCTTC. It codes for CASSPGFQRAAYNEQFF.

About this clone: Other DNA sequences from this sample encode an identical CDR3 as well. The genes are TRBV19 and TRBJ2-7; perhaps TRBD2 as D (6 bases). The CDR3 spans 12 residues. The germline gives CDR1 LNHDA, CDR2 SQIVND (reference sequence). V was trimmed by 3 bases and J by 3 bases, leaving 6 bases between them. The CDR3 loop is CASSIGSYEQYF. In DNA, the CDR3 is TGTGCCAGTAGTATCGGGAGCTACGAGCAGTACTTC.

This rearrangement joins TRBV2 to TRBJ1-5; D gene uncertain. Trimming took off 5 bases at V and 6 bases at J, with 11 bases between the two ends. Germline V gene sequence: CDR1 SNHLY, CDR2 FYNNEI. The CDR3 is 13 amino acids. The chain's CDR3 is CASSQGGFQPQHF. DNA for the CDR3: TGTGCCAGCAGTCAAGGCGGTTTTCAGCCCCAGCATTTT.

A remark on this clone: This specimen includes other DNA sequences encoding the same CDR3. This chain joins TRBV2 and TRBJ2-7; 13 bases are shared with TRBD2. Germline lookup yields CDR1 SNHLY and CDR2 FYNNEI. J gave up 9 bases and V 4 bases, and 9 bases lay outside the gene matches. The CDR3 has 15 amino acids. The CDR3 DNA reads TGTGCCAGCAGTGGGGGACTAGCGGGGCTCAGGGGGCAGTACTTC. Translated, it gives CASSGGLAGLRGQYF. The full variable domain, its missing parts supplied by reference TRBV2 and TRBJ2-7, is EPEVTQTPSHQVTQMGQEVILRCVPISNHLYFYWYRQILGQKVEFLVSFYNNEISEKSEIFDDQFSVERPDGSNFTLKIRSTKLEDSAMYFCASSGGLAGLRGQYFGPGTRLTVT.